One T cell receptor beta chain is described in this entry. These data originate in a study of blood T cell repertoires in COVID-19. The germline CDR1 and CDR2 sequences are LNHDA and SQIVND (reference sequence). The CDR3 totals 13 residues. Trimming removed 5 bases from V and 4 bases from J; junction bases left unmatched: 3. Assay used: immunoSEQ multiplex PCR; TCRdb lists only in-frame clones, some missing. Here the sample spans under 200,000 clones, about four fifths being singletons. The chain combines TRBV19 with TRBJ1-2, with TRBD1 identical over 8 bases. Material for sequencing was peripheral blood. The TCR was taken from a woman older than 75 with acute or convalescent COVID-19. CDR3 coding DNA: TGTGCCAGTAGTCGGACAGGGAGCTATGGCTACACCTTC. It translates to CASSRTGSYGYTF.